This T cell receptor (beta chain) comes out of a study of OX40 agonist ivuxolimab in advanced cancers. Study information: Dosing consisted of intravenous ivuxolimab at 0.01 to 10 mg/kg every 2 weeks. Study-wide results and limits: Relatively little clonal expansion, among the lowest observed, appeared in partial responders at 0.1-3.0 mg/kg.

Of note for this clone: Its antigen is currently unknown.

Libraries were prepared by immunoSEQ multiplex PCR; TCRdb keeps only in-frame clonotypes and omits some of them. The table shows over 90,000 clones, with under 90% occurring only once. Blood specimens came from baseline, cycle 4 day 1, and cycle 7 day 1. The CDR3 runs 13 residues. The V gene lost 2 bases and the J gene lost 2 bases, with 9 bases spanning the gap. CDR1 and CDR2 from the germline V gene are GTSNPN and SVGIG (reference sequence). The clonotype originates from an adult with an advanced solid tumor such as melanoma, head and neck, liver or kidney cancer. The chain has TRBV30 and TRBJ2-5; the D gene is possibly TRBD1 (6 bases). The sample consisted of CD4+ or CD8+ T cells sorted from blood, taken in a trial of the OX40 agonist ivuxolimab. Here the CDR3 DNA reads TGTGCCTGGAGTAGGGGGTGGCAAGAGACCCAGTACTTC. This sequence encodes CAWSRGWQETQYF. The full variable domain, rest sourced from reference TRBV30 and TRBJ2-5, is SQTIHQWPATLVQPVGSPLSLECTVEGTSNPNLYWYRQAAGRGLQLLFYSVGIGQISSEVPQNLSASRPQDRQFILSSKKLLLSDSGFYLCAWSRGWQETQYFGPGTRLLVL.